This T cell receptor (beta chain) is from a study of blood T cell repertoires in COVID-19 (dated by TCRdb to 2020 to 2021). With respect to the entire study: The collaborator samples originated in the United States, Italy and Spain and spanned the acute and convalescent phases of COVID-19. The dataset comprised deeply sampled blood TCRbeta repertoires from subjects exposed to, actively infected with, or recovered from COVID-19. The prospective study material was composed of cDNA or gDNA derived from T cells, B-cell-depleted T cells, or PBMCs. Where available, HLA class I and class II types were taken from metadata supplied by the sample provider and were not determined by assay-based typing. The sample metadata nearly always contained a de-identified subject ID, COVID-19 status, age in years and sex. The repertoires were made available in a free public database intended to serve as a resource for research on the immune response to SARS-CoV-2. Samples were obtained from the ongoing ImmuneRACE study (first 160 participants) and from 950 to 1,500 subjects provided by 6 global collaborators.

Study-wide findings and limitations: Clinical and demographic metadata were provided uncurated, with the amount varying by source and participant.

The cysteine opens and the phenylalanine closes a CDR3 of 16 amino acids. The entry retains the CDR3 DNA only, 48 bases that are in frame from base 1. V is pared back by 5 bases and J by 7 bases, with 18 bases lying between the germline termini. In the germline V gene, CDR1 corresponds to SGHVS and CDR2 to FNYEAQ. This clone was observed a single time. Which antigen it targets is not known. Nothing much larger sits one base from this clone, and base qualities are not available. TCRbeta CDR3 regions were amplified from genomic DNA by means of the immunoSEQ Assay, a bias-controlled multiplex PCR. On the study's bioinformatics: The number of nucleated cells in each sample was estimated by amplification of reference gene primers within the assay. To quantify the absolute abundance of each unique TCRbeta CDR3 rearrangement, sequence reads were collapsed and filtered. For each sample, productive Simpson clonality was calculated as the square root of Simpson's diversity index over productive rearrangements. Entries here come from immuneACCESS through TCRdb and include only in-frame sequences with V and J called. Some clones fail to appear in such tables; in the studies checked, an unresolved V gene covers under half of the shortfall, and the cause of the remainder is unknown. V, J and clone size were drawn from that table, and D and trimming were deduced from the DNA. Present in this sample are roughly 250,000 clones, approximately 85% of which were seen just once. Approximately 4% of the sample rests with the top ten.

Participants in the prospective study were aged about 18 to 100 years, lived in some 24 United States geographic areas, and enrolled through a virtual design. Cohort assignment in the prospective study relied on participant-reported clinical history from a screening survey and a study questionnaire. For ImmuneRACE Cohort 3, a participant was defined as recovered based on two consecutive negative NP/OP PCR tests, clearance by a healthcare professional, or resolution of symptoms. In the prospective study, whole blood, serum and a nasopharyngeal or oropharyngeal swab were collected from each participant by mobile phlebotomists. Additional blood draws and questionnaires over a roughly two-month period could optionally be provided by prospective study participants. Before DNA extraction, blood samples from the prospective study were shipped at room temperature or frozen.

The sequence derives from a woman in her twenties or thirties who had recovered from COVID-19. The chain is encoded by TRBV7-6 joined to TRBJ1-6, and possibly TRBD1, on 6 matching bases. The specimen was PBMCs or T cells enriched from blood (not recorded which). The CDR3 region has the sequence CASSQEVQGLNSPLHF. The DNA sequence is TGTGCCAGCAGCCAAGAGGTCCAGGGGTTAAATTCACCCCTCCACTTT.